The 26 T cell receptor beta chains in this list originate from one sample, sequenced in a study of cytotoxic CD8 clonotypes in ibrutinib-treated CLL. Data came from immunoSEQ multiplex PCR; TCRdb stores just in-frame clones and leaves some out. This table has more than 150,000 clones, about 72% appearing once. The sample consisted of PBMCs, taken after 24 months of ibrutinib treatment. These receptors were obtained from a human donor with chronic lymphocytic leukemia.

The V and J genes are TRBV9 and TRBJ1-2; 7 bases are a match to TRBD1. The CDR3 covers 16 residues. The junction had 12 bases not matched to a gene; V was cut back by 3 bases and J by 4 bases. Per the germline V gene, CDR1 is SGDLS and CDR2 is YYNGEE. This chain's CDR3 is CASSEVGGAGGYGYTF. In nucleotides, the CDR3 is TGTGCCAGCAGCGAGGTTGGCGGGGCAGGGGGCTATGGCTACACCTTC.

V usage is TRBV10-3 and J usage is TRBJ2-1; no clear D. Germline-derived CDR1 and CDR2 are ENHRY and SYGVKD. Trimming cost V 0 bases and J 6 bases, with 12 bases left between them. The CDR3 spans 15 residues. This chain's CDR3 is CAISESILTFNEQFF. As DNA, the CDR3 is TGTGCCATCAGTGAGTCGATCCTTACCTTCAATGAGCAGTTCTTC.

This rearrangement joins TRBV4-1 to TRBJ2-3; the D gene could be TRBD1 or TRBD2 (6 bases each). The CDR3 extends over 20 amino acids. Trimming left V 0 bases short and J 1 base short, with 23 bases between. The germline CDR1 and CDR2 sequences are MGHRA and YSYEKL. The CDR3 DNA is TGCGCCAGCAGCCAAGAAAGAGGGGGTCTACTAGCCCGACGCACAGATACGCAGTATTTT. Protein sequence: CASSQERGGLLARRTDTQYF.

Notes on this clone: The same CDR3 also results from other DNA sequences found in this sample. The chain employs TRBV27 and TRBJ1-2; D call uncertain. This CDR3 has 14 residues. CDR1 MNHEY and CDR2 SMNVEV come from the germline V gene (reference sequence). Between the trimmed V and J ends, which lost 0 bases and 2 bases, there was a span of 7 bases. The CDR3 nucleotides read TGTGCCAGCAGTTTATCGAGGCGGAACTATGGCTACACCTTC. Amino acid sequence: CASSLSRRNYGYTF.

The J gene is TRBJ1-1, the V gene TRBV10-3; a weak D match, TRBD1 (6 bases). This CDR3 region has 14 residues. V shed 10 bases and J shed 1 base, with 16 bases lying between them. Germline CDR1 ENHRY, CDR2 SYGVKD. As DNA, the CDR3 is TGTGCCACGGGGGGGCGCAGGGAGAACACTGAAGCTTTCTTT. This codes for CATGGRRENTEAFF.

J is TRBJ2-5 and V is TRBV5-1; TRBD1 matches at 7 bases. This CDR3 has 15 amino acids. CDR1 SGHRS and CDR2 YFSETQ come from the germline V gene. V was clipped by 1 base and J by 4 bases; unmatched bases: 7. The CDR3: CASSLMGDRGETQYF. The CDR3 nucleotides are TGCGCCAGCAGCTTGATGGGGGACAGAGGAGAGACCCAGTACTTC.

This sequence joins TRBV30 and TRBJ2-3; TRBD2 is a possible D gene (5 bases). The V gene's germline CDR1 is GTSNPN and CDR2 SVGIG (reference sequence). This CDR3 region has 14 residues. V was clipped by 1 base and J by 4 bases, with 12 bases between them. CDR3 residues: CAWSGPGRADTQYF. CDR3 coding DNA: TGTGCCTGGAGTGGGCCGGGAAGGGCAGATACGCAGTATTTT.

This clone appeared a few times. The rearrangement uses TRBV7-3 and TRBJ2-2; D gene ambiguous. The V end lost 2 bases, the J end lost 6 bases, and 13 bases lay between the germline ends. The CDR3 runs 15 residues. Germline values: CDR1 SGHTA, CDR2 FQGTGA. CDR3 protein: CASSLFSLSAGELFF. The CDR3, as DNA: TGTGCCAGCAGCTTATTTTCTCTCAGTGCCGGGGAGCTGTTTTTT.

The chain couples TRBV11-2 to TRBJ2-7; tentatively, D is TRBD1 (5 bases). CDR3 length: 14 amino acids. The germline V and J ends were trimmed by 5 bases and 3 bases, with 14 bases remaining between them. The germline V gene has CDR1 SGHAT and CDR2 FQNNGV. CDR3 DNA: TGTGCCAGCAGCCAGGCTGGGCAGGGCTACGAGCAGTACTTC. Amino acid sequence: CASSQAGQGYEQYF.

This clone was detected only once. The chain joins TRBV16 to TRBJ2-1; 11 nucleotides match TRBD2. This CDR3 comprises 15 residues. The germline V gene encodes CDR1 KGHSY and CDR2 FQNENV. V gave up 5 bases and J gave up 4 bases; unmatched junction bases: 4. CDR3 in amino acids: CASSAGTSGYNEQFF. The DNA for the CDR3 is TGTGCCAGCAGCGCCGGGACTAGCGGTTACAATGAGCAGTTCTTC.

The chain employs TRBV2 and TRBJ1-5; the D gene is possibly TRBD1 (6 bases). Germline CDR1 and CDR2: SNHLY and FYNNEI. The CDR3 totals 15 residues. V was clipped by 3 bases and J by 7 bases, with 16 bases between them. The CDR3 region has the DNA TGTGCCAGCAGTGATTACGGGGGGCGCGGGCAGCCCCAGCATTTT. It specifies CASSDYGGRGQPQHF.

This rearrangement joins TRBV7-2 to TRBJ1-1; tentatively, D is TRBD1 (6 bases). V gave up 1 base and J gave up 8 bases, with 17 bases separating them. The CDR3 is made up of 15 amino acids. Germline V gives CDR1 SGHTA, CDR2 FQGNSA. The CDR3 region is CASSLERGGLLEAFF. In DNA, the CDR3 is TGTGCCAGCAGCTTAGAGAGGGGGGGACTGCTAGAAGCTTTCTTT.

The chain uses TRBV18 and TRBJ2-7; TRBD2 aligns across 14 bases. Looked up from germline, CDR1 is KGHSH and CDR2 is LQKENI. V dropped 3 bases and J dropped 7; count of bases not matched to a gene: 8. This CDR3 is built from 16 residues. CDR3 in amino acids: CASSPPGTSGGSEQYF. The CDR3 DNA reads as TGTGCCAGCTCACCTCCCGGGACTAGCGGGGGTTCTGAGCAGTACTTC.

Ten or more counts support this clone. This chain uses TRBV7-9 with TRBJ2-3, with TRBD1 as a possible D gene (6 bases). From germline, CDR1 is SEHNR and CDR2 FQNEAQ (reference sequence). The CDR3 extends over 15 amino acids. V lost 4 bases, J lost 1 base, and 12 bases lay in between. The chain's CDR3 is CASSSRAGGTDTQYF. The CDR3 DNA reads TGTGCCAGCAGCTCCCGGGCAGGGGGCACAGATACGCAGTATTTT.

As regards this clone: Other DNA sequences from this sample encode an identical CDR3 as well. This chain joins TRBV7-2 and TRBJ2-1; 7 bases line up with TRBD2. There are 15 residues in the CDR3. From germline, CDR1 is SGHTA and CDR2 FQGNSA. J was trimmed by 7 bases and V by 5 bases; bases with no gene match: 11. In nucleotides, the CDR3 is TGTGCCAGCAGCCCGGGTCTAGCGGTGACTAATGAGCAGTTCTTC. It is translated as CASSPGLAVTNEQFF.

CDR3 sequence: CASSQDLGVGQPDTQYF. CDR3 coding DNA: TGCGCCAGCAGCCAAGACCTGGGGGTGGGACAGCCAGATACGCAGTATTTT. The chain is built from TRBV4-1 and TRBJ2-3, with 7 bases lining up with TRBD1. The CDR3 is 17 amino acids. Looked up from germline, CDR1 is MGHRA and CDR2 is YSYEKL. With V trimmed by 0 bases and J by 4 bases, 10 bases remained unmatched.

The gene calls are TRBV2 and TRBJ2-2; D remains ambiguous. The CDR3 covers 14 residues. V lost 5 bases and J 3 bases, leaving 10 bases between the germline ends. Per the germline V gene, CDR1 is SNHLY and CDR2 is FYNNEI. The DNA of the CDR3 is TGTGCCAGCAGTTTACTGACTGACACCGGGGAGCTGTTTTTT. Amino acid sequence: CASSLLTDTGELFF. Filled out from reference TRBV2 and TRBJ2-2, the complete variable domain reads EPEVTQTPSHQVTQMGQEVILRCVPISNHLYFYWYRQILGQKVEFLVSFYNNEISEKSEIFDDQFSVERPDGSNFTLKIRSTKLEDSAMYFCASSLLTDTGELFFGEGSRLTVL.

This clone has only a few counts. The chain couples TRBV19 to TRBJ2-2; D tentatively fits TRBD1 or TRBD2 (5 bases each). The V end was cut by 4 bases, the J end by 0 bases, with 9 bases between. CDR3 length equals 15 residues. Germline V lookup: CDR1 LNHDA, CDR2 SQIVND (reference sequence). The DNA of the CDR3 is TGTGCCAGTAGTAAGGGACCGTCGAACACCGGGGAGCTGTTTTTT. This translates into CASSKGPSNTGELFF.

The chain has TRBV7-2 and TRBJ1-1; D is ambiguous. CDR1 is SGHTA and CDR2 is FQGNSA in the germline V gene. V was trimmed by 1 base and J by 3 bases, leaving 9 bases between them. CDR3 length: 14 amino acids. The chain's CDR3 is CASSLEGGYTEAFF. CDR3 nucleotides: TGTGCCAGCAGCTTAGAGGGCGGATACACTGAAGCTTTCTTT.

The chain combines TRBV11-2 with TRBJ2-2; TRBD1 might be the D (6 bases). The germline CDR1 and CDR2 sequences are SGHAT and FQNNGV. The length of the CDR3 is 16 residues. The germline V and J ends were trimmed by 1 base and 7 bases, with 16 bases remaining between them. The CDR3 DNA reads TGTGCCAGCAGCTTAGCGTCGGGCAGGGGCTACGGGGAGCTGTTTTTT. The encoded protein is CASSLASGRGYGELFF.

Only a few counts were recorded for this clone. J is TRBJ2-1 and V is TRBV28; 9 nucleotides line up with TRBD2. The CDR3 runs to 16 residues. V gave up 3 bases and J gave up 9 bases; unmatched junction bases: 12. Germline lookup yields CDR1 MDHEN and CDR2 SYDVKM. CDR3 residues: CASSFLLGGRAGEQFF. The CDR3, as DNA: TGTGCCAGCAGTTTCCTCCTCGGCGGGAGGGCCGGTGAGCAGTTCTTC.

The genes are TRBV7-9 and TRBJ2-1; TRBD2 matches at 10 bases. The germline gives CDR1 SEHNR, CDR2 FQNEAQ (reference sequence). J was trimmed by 8 bases and V by 3 bases; bases with no gene match: 7. The CDR3 has 15 amino acids. The CDR3 is CASSFGLAVPHEQFF. CDR3 DNA: TGTGCCAGCAGCTTTGGACTAGCGGTACCCCATGAGCAGTTCTTC.

V gene TRBV4-1 combines with J gene TRBJ2-7, with 7 nucleotides matching TRBD2. The germline CDR1 and CDR2 sequences are MGHRA and YSYEKL. V shed 2 bases, J shed 7 bases, and the junction held 17 bases outside the gene matches. This CDR3 has 17 amino acids. The CDR3 spells CASSQIDRRAGKAEQYF. Written as DNA, the CDR3 is TGCGCCAGCAGCCAAATAGACCGGAGAGCGGGAAAAGCGGAGCAGTACTTC.

This sequence joins TRBV2 and TRBJ1-3, with 7 nucleotides matching TRBD1. The V and J ends lost 7 bases and 3 bases, in that order; junction bases with no gene match: 6. CDR1 and CDR2 (germline): SNHLY, FYNNEI. The CDR3 sequence is 14 residues long. For the CDR3, the DNA is TGTGCCAGCATGAAGGGGGCCGGTGGAAACACCATATATTTT. It yields the protein CASMKGAGGNTIYF. Drawing the rest from reference TRBV2 and TRBJ1-3, the complete variable domain is EPEVTQTPSHQVTQMGQEVILRCVPISNHLYFYWYRQILGQKVEFLVSFYNNEISEKSEIFDDQFSVERPDGSNFTLKIRSTKLEDSAMYFCASMKGAGGNTIYFGEGSWLTVV.

This clone was counted only a few times. The rearrangement uses TRBV11-2 and TRBJ2-7; TRBD2 matches 10 bases. The CDR3 spans 14 residues. The V and J ends lost 8 bases and 7 bases, in that order; junction bases with no gene match: 11. Per germline, CDR1 SGHAT and CDR2 FQNNGV. The CDR3 protein is CASDLASGRGEQYF. CDR3 DNA: TGTGCCAGCGATCTGGCTAGCGGGAGAGGGGAGCAGTACTTC.

The rearrangement joins TRBV5-6 to TRBJ2-7; D uncertain. This CDR3 has 16 amino acids. Per the germline V gene, CDR1 is SGHDT and CDR2 is YYEEEE. V lost 0 bases and J lost 2, with 15 bases in between. CDR3 loop: CASSLGGHYTAYEQYF. CDR3 bases: TGTGCCAGCAGCTTGGGGGGTCATTATACAGCCTACGAGCAGTACTTC.